What follows is one T cell receptor (beta chain) and its context. Seattle's cohort entered during active infection and was followed longitudinally. This specimen belongs to a study of blood T cell repertoires in COVID-19. Study-level information: There were acute and convalescent COVID-19 samples, and they came from the United States, Italy and Spain. PBMCs, B-cell-depleted T cells, or T cells were the source of the cDNA or gDNA that made up the material.

Germline V lookup: CDR1 SGHAT, CDR2 FQNNGV. The CDR3 is 15 residues long. With V trimmed by 6 bases and J by 8 bases, 10 bases remained unmatched. Original processing methods: Reference gene primers were amplified, and this amplification served to estimate nucleated cell counts. Clones were read by immunoSEQ multiplex PCR, and TCRdb kept only the in-frame ones, dropping some. Clone size and the V and J calls come from that table; the DNA yielded D and trimming. Among 360,000 or so clones listed, roughly 89% were seen once. J is TRBJ1-4 and V is TRBV11-2, with 9 bases aligning to TRBD1. The source is a woman aged 55-70 years with COVID-19, enrolled during active disease. Input material: peripheral blood. The CDR3 nucleotides are TGTGCCAGCAGACGTCCGGGACAGGGTACGGAAAAACTGTTTTTT. Translating gives CASRRPGQGTEKLFF.